Sequencing of this TCR beta chain was carried out in a study of T cells after yellow fever vaccination. Study-wide results and limits: Just a small share of clonotypes turned up in the CD4 compartment as well as the CD8 compartment. Clones from primary vaccination mostly reappeared after the booster (around 96% CD4, about 88% CD8).

Deletions cut 0 bases from V and 0 bases from J, with 13 bases between. The CDR3 is 17 residues long. Germline V lookup: CDR1 SGHRS, CDR2 YFSETQ. TCRdb re-called the 5' RACE reads through MiXCR, storing one row per CDR3 protein. This sample has around 340,000 distinct CDR3 sequences, with roughly 8.7% found just once. This clonotype has at least ten counts. Its antigen is as yet unknown. This chain links TRBV5-1 with TRBJ2-1; no clear D gene. Here the sequenced sample was PBMCs, taken on the day of the first yellow fever vaccination. The TCR was taken from a man aged 18 to 35 who received the YFV17D yellow fever vaccine. CDR3 sequence: CASSLGGPLSSYNEQFF. CDR3 nucleotide sequence: TGCGCCAGCAGCTTGGGAGGACCCCTCAGCTCCTACAATGAGCAGTTCTTC.